The source of this TCR beta chain is a study of T cells after yellow fever vaccination. A process of 5'RACE template switching, which added a universal primer site and UMIs, was used to make TCR cDNA. TCRdb passed the 5' RACE reads through MiXCR, listing each CDR3 protein once. In the table there are approximately 550,000 distinct CDR3 sequences, roughly 21% of which are singletons. The CDR3 has 15 amino acids. V gave up 4 bases and J gave up 5 bases; unmatched junction bases: 5. Germline V gene lookup returns CDR1 SGHRS and CDR2 YFSETQ. Study-level results: Among primary-vaccination clones, most reappeared after the booster, at almost 98% for CD4 and under 90% for CD8. Of the clonotypes, a small share occurred in both CD4 and CD8 compartments.

A word on this clonotype: Its antigen is not identified.

The chain is built from TRBV5-1 and TRBJ2-1; 11 bases align to TRBD2. The source is a man younger than 40 who received the YFV17D yellow fever vaccine. The sequencing used PBMCs, collected 15 days after the yellow fever booster vaccination. The CDR3, as DNA: TGCGCCAGCAGCCACGGGACTAGCGGCAACAATGAGCAGTTCTTC. Protein sequence: CASSHGTSGNNEQFF. Using reference TRBV5-1 and TRBJ2-1 for the parts outside the CDR3, the full variable domain is KAGVTQTPRYLIKTRGQQVTLSCSPISGHRSVSWYQQTPGQGLQFLFEYFSETQRNKGNFPGRFSGRQFSNSRSEMNVSTLELGDSALYLCASSHGTSGNNEQFFGPGTRLTVL.